The sequence of this TCR beta chain was determined in a study of blood T cell repertoires in COVID-19 (dated by TCRdb to the early 2020s). Background for the entire study: Samples covering the acute and convalescent phases of COVID-19 were provided by collaborators in the United States, Italy and Spain. The prospective study material was composed of cDNA or gDNA derived from T cells, B-cell-depleted T cells, or PBMCs. Subjects who had been exposed to COVID-19, were actively infected with it, or had recovered from it provided the deeply sampled blood TCRbeta repertoires that made up the dataset. A freely available public database, intended as a resource for researchers studying the immune response to SARS-CoV-2, is where the repertoires were released. The samples were drawn from the first 160 participants of the ongoing ImmuneRACE study and from roughly 1,300 subjects provided by 6 global collaborators. The sample metadata nearly always contained a de-identified subject ID, COVID-19 status, age in years and sex. Where HLA class I and class II types were available, the types were taken from metadata supplied by the sample provider, not from assay-based typing.

Results the study describes overall, beyond this receptor: Clinical and demographic metadata were provided uncurated, with the amount varying by source and participant.

A word on this clone: The antigen this receptor binds is unknown. No base qualities exist here, and no much larger clone lies one base off it.

V and J lose 2 bases and 4 bases, and a span of 11 bases separates them. The CDR3 starts with the cysteine, ends with the phenylalanine, and has 15 residues. Of all the DNA, just the CDR3 is kept, 45 bases in frame from base 1. The germline V gene sets CDR1 to KGHSH and CDR2 to LQKENI. Each collaborating institution followed its own protocols to collect whole blood in K2EDTA tubes. For TCRbeta analysis, collaborator samples were shipped as frozen whole blood, as isolated PBMCs, or as DNA extracted from either sample type. TCRbeta CDR3 regions were amplified from genomic DNA by means of the immunoSEQ Assay, a bias-controlled multiplex PCR. As for the authors' bioinformatics: Within the assay, amplification of reference gene primers was used to estimate how many nucleated cells each sample contained. To quantify the absolute abundance of each unique TCRbeta CDR3 rearrangement, sequence reads were collapsed and filtered. For each sample, productive Simpson clonality was calculated by taking the square root of Simpson's diversity index across productive rearrangements. Drawn from immuneACCESS, this table holds only the in-frame rearrangements with V and J called that TCRdb kept. Clones are partly lost; checked studies trace under half to an unresolved V gene and leave the rest unexplained. V, J and clone size are those of that table, while D and trimming were read from the DNA. This sample comprises about 250,000 clones, about 83% of them detected only once. The leading ten clones occupy over 4.5% of the sample.

The source material was peripheral blood. The V and J genes are TRBV18 and TRBJ2-2; a confident D gene designation cannot be given. This TCR came from a human donor in a cohort sampled during active COVID-19. CDR3 sequence: CASSPGARITGELFF. The nucleotide sequence is TGTGCCAGCTCACCAGGTGCGCGAATCACCGGGGAGCTGTTTTTT. With all but the CDR3 taken from the reference TRBV18 and TRBJ2-2 genes, the full variable domain is: NAGVMQNPRHLVRRRGQEARLRCSPMKGHSHVYWYRQLPEEGLKFMVYLQKENIIDESGMPKERFSAEFPKEGPSILRIQQVVRGDSAAYFCASSPGARITGELFFGEGSRLTVL.